Listed here are 10 T cell receptor beta chains from one sample, sequenced in a study of blood T cell repertoires in COVID-19. Using immunoSEQ multiplex PCR, the repertoire was profiled, and TCRdb retains in-frame clones only, with some absent. Seen here are over 150,000 clones, roughly 80% observed once, and the top ten hold roughly 2%. The sample comprised peripheral blood. The receptor source for this set is a woman over 75 with acute or convalescent COVID-19.

This chain links TRBV5-5 with TRBJ2-2, with D possibly TRBD2 on 5 matching bases. CDR3 length equals 11 residues. The V end was cut by 5 bases, the J end by 10 bases, with 9 bases between. CDR1 and CDR2 from the germline V gene are SGHKS and YYEKEE (reference sequence). The CDR3 here is CASSKGVELFF. Here the CDR3 DNA reads TGTGCCAGCAGTAAGGGAGTGGAGCTGTTTTTT.

V is TRBV30 and J is TRBJ1-2; possibly TRBD1 for D (5 bases). V lost 0 bases to trimming and J lost 4 bases, with 12 bases between them. The CDR3 contains 14 residues. Per germline, CDR1 GTSNPN and CDR2 SVGIG (reference sequence). CDR3 protein: CAWSVSSDSYGYTF. The CDR3 nucleotides are TGTGCCTGGAGTGTAAGTTCAGACAGCTATGGCTACACCTTC.

J is TRBJ1-1 and V is TRBV5-1, with D unclear. The germline V and J ends were trimmed by 2 bases and 0 bases, with 8 bases remaining between them. This CDR3 is built from 14 residues. Germline assignment: CDR1 SGHRS and CDR2 YFSETQ. The CDR3 DNA is TGCGCCAGCAGCTTTGGGCCGATGAACACTGAAGCTTTCTTT. Translation gives CASSFGPMNTEAFF.

This chain links TRBV3-1 (or the pseudogene TRBV3-2) with TRBJ2-5, with a possible D match to TRBD2 (5 bases). This CDR3 region has 13 residues. Looked up from germline, CDR1 is LGHDT and CDR2 is YNNKEL (reference sequence). Between the trimmed V and J ends, which lost 4 bases and 6 bases, there was a span of 12 bases. The CDR3 reads CASSPSREKTQYF. Here the CDR3 DNA reads TGTGCCAGCAGCCCGTCGAGGGAGAAGACCCAGTACTTC.

The chain joins TRBV6-5 to TRBJ2-5, with no clear D. Trimming removed 8 bases at V and 5 bases at J, with 15 bases between. This CDR3 contains 13 residues. Germline CDR1 and CDR2: MNHEY and SVGAGI. Here the CDR3 reads CASRRVGSETQYF. As DNA, the CDR3 is TGTGCCAGCCGCCGCGTGGGCTCGGAGACCCAGTACTTC.

The chain joins TRBV7-9 to TRBJ2-3; 9 bases line up with TRBD1. The CDR3 totals 15 residues. V dropped 4 bases and J dropped 4; count of bases not matched to a gene: 6. Germline CDR1 is SEHNR and CDR2 is FQNEAQ (reference sequence). In DNA form, the CDR3 reads TGTGCCAGCAGCTCCACTCGACAGGGGGCAGATACGCAGTATTTT. It codes for CASSSTRQGADTQYF.

This clone has a handful of counts. The V call is TRBV14, the J call TRBJ1-2, with 10 bases lining up with TRBD1. The V and J ends lost 4 bases and 4 bases, in that order; junction bases with no gene match: 3. CDR3 length: 14 amino acids. Germline lookup yields CDR1 SGHDN and CDR2 FVKESK. The CDR3 DNA is TGTGCCAGCAGCCGCAGACAGGGGGCCTATGGCTACACCTTC. Translated, it gives CASSRRQGAYGYTF. Complete variable domain (other parts from reference TRBV14 and TRBJ1-2): EAGVTQFPSHSVIEKGQTVTLRCDPISGHDNLYWYRRVMGKEIKFLLHFVKESKQDESGMPNNRFLAERTGGTYSTLKVQPAELEDSGVYFCASSRRQGAYGYTFGSGTRLTVV.

This chain joins TRBV19 and TRBJ1-5; tentatively, D is TRBD1 (6 bases). V gave up 5 bases and J gave up 4 bases, with 15 bases separating them. The CDR3 is made up of 15 amino acids. Germline CDR1 is LNHDA and CDR2 is SQIVND (reference sequence). The CDR3 DNA follows: TGTGCCAGTAGTCAGTTAGGGGGGGAAAATCAGCCCCAGCATTTT. This gives the protein CASSQLGGENQPQHF. Combining the CDR3 with reference TRBV19 and TRBJ1-5 gives the whole variable domain DGGITQSPKYLFRKEGQNVTLSCEQNLNHDAMYWYRQDPGQGLRLIYYSQIVNDFQKGDIAEGYSVSREKKESFPLTVTSAQKNPTAFYLCASSQLGGENQPQHFGDGTRLSIL.

The V call is TRBV7-3, the J call TRBJ1-1, with D tentatively TRBD1 (5 bases). The germline CDR1 and CDR2 sequences are SGHTA and FQGTGA. The V gene lost 5 bases and the J gene lost 11 bases, with 21 bases spanning the gap. The CDR3 has 14 amino acids. CDR3 sequence reads: CASSPGGGEKSAFF. The CDR3 DNA reads TGTGCCAGCAGCCCCGGGGGGGGTGAAAAATCGGCTTTCTTT. The variable domain in full, completed from reference TRBV7-3 and TRBJ1-1, reads GAGVSQTPSNKVTEKGKYVELRCDPISGHTALYWYRQSLGQGPEFLIYFQGTGAADDSGLPNDRFFAVRPEGSVSTLKIQRTERGDSAVYLCASSPGGGEKSAFFGQGTRLTVV.

The genes are TRBV9 and TRBJ2-2, with 10 bases identical to TRBD1. This CDR3 contains 16 residues. The germline V gene encodes CDR1 SGDLS and CDR2 YYNGEE. V gave up 3 bases and J gave up 4 bases; unmatched junction bases: 6. CDR3 region: CASSATTGGSTGELFF. The CDR3 coding sequence is TGTGCCAGCAGCGCGACGACAGGGGGCTCCACCGGGGAGCTGTTTTTT.